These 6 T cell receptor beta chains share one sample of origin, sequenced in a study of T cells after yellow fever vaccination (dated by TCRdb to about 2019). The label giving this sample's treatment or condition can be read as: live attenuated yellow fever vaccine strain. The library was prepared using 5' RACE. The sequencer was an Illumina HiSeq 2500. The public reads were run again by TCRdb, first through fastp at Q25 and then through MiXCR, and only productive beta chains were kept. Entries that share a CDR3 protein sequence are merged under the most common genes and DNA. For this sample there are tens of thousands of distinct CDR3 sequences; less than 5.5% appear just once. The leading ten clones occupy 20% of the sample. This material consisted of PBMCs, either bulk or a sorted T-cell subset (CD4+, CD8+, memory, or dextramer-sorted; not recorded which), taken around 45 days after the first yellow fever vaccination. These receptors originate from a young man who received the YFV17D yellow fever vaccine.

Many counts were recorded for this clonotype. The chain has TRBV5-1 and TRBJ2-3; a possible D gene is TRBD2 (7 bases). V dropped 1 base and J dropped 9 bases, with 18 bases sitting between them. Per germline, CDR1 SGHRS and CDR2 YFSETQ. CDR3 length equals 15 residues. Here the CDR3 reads CASSLSGGHGGTQYF. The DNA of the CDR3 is TGCGCCAGCAGCTTGTCGGGGGGCCATGGTGGGACGCAGTATTTT.

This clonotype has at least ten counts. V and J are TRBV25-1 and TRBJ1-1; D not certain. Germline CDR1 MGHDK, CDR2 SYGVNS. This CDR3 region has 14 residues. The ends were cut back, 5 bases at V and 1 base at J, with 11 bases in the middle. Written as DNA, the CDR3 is TGTGCCAGCAGTACCACAACTCCGAACACTGAAGCTTTCTTT. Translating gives CASSTTTPNTEAFF.

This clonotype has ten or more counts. CDR3 sequence reads: CASSPNRDQPQHF. CDR3 sequence (DNA): TGTGCCAGCAGCCCTAACAGGGATCAGCCCCAGCATTTT. The rearrangement joins TRBV7-2 to TRBJ1-5; D may be TRBD1 (6 bases). The CDR3 has 13 residues. Germline V gene lookup returns CDR1 SGHTA and CDR2 FQGNSA. Trimming cost V 5 bases and J 5 bases, with 10 bases left between them.

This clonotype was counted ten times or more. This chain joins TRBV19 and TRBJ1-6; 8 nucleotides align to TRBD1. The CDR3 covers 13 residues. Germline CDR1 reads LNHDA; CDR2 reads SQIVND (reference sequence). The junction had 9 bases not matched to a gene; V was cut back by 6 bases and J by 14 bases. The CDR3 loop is CASSQGARVTLHF. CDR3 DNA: TGTGCCAGTAGCCAGGGGGCTCGTGTCACCCTCCACTTT.

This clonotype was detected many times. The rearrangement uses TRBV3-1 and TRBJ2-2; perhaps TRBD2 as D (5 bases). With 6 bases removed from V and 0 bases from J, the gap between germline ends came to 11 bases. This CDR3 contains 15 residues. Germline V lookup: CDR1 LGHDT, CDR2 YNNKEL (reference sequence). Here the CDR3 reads CASRAPLANTGELFF. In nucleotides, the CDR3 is TGTGCCAGCAGAGCGCCACTAGCGAACACCGGGGAGCTGTTTTTT.

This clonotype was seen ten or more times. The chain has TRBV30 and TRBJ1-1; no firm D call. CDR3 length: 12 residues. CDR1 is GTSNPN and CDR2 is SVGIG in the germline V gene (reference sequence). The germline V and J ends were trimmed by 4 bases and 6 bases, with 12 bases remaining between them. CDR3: CAWMAGNAEAFF. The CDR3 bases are TGTGCCTGGATGGCTGGGAATGCTGAAGCTTTCTTT.